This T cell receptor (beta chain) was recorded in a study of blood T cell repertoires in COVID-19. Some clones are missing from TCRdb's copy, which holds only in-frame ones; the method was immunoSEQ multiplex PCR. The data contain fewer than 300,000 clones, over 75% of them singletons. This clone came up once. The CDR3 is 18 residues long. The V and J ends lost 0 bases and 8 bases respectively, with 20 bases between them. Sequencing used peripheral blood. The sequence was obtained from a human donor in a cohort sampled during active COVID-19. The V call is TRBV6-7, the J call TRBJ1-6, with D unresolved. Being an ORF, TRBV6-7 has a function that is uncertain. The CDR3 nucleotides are TGTGCCAGCAGTTACTCGAACAGTCAAAGGTGTAGTGATTCACCCCTCCACTTT. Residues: CASSYSNSQRCSDSPLHF.